This T cell receptor (beta chain) was found in a study of blood T cell repertoires in COVID-19. Germline CDR1 reads SGHTA; CDR2 reads FQGNSA. The CDR3 sequence is 15 residues long. V dropped 1 base and J dropped 9; count of bases not matched to a gene: 9. Assay used: immunoSEQ multiplex PCR; TCRdb lists only in-frame clones, some missing. The sample shows 190,000 or so clones, more than 70% of them seen only once. The source is a woman aged 25-40 years who had recovered from COVID-19. The chain has TRBV7-2 and TRBJ1-5; 7 bases are a match to TRBD1. The sequenced material came from PBMCs or T cells enriched from blood (not recorded which). CDR3 in amino acids: CASSLEGSRGWPQHF. The CDR3 DNA follows: TGTGCCAGCAGCTTAGAAGGGTCCAGGGGGTGGCCCCAGCATTTT. The entire variable domain, with the rest obtained from reference TRBV7-2 and TRBJ1-5, is as follows: GAGVSQSPSNKVTEKGKDVELRCDPISGHTALYWYRQSLGQGLEFLIYFQGNSAPDKSGLPSDRFSAERTGGSVSTLTIQRTQQEDSAVYLCASSLEGSRGWPQHFGDGTRLSIL.